A selection of T cell receptor beta chains follows, all from one sample in a study of beta chain features in type 1 diabetes. The protocol was immunoSEQ multiplex PCR, while the TCRdb copy is restricted to in-frame clones and leaves out a portion. This table holds about 360,000 clones, roughly 12% found once. Sequencing used naive CD4+ T cells from blood. The receptors derive from a man aged 18-30 years in good health. Each CDR3 is given with its conserved first and last residue. A D gene is named only where the DNA matches it firmly. Expanded clones are given a class, and other clones once, few, many or no size at all.

clone_size: many; d_call: -; v_call: TRBV29-1; j_call: TRBJ2-5; cdr3_nt: TGCAGCGTCGCGGGGCAAGAGACCCAGTACTTC; cdr3_aa: CSVAGQETQYF
clone_size: few; d_call: -; v_call: TRBV4-2; j_call: TRBJ1-1; cdr3_nt: TGTGCCAGCAGCCAGGGGGGGACGGGACTTGGCACTGAAGCTTTCTTT; cdr3_aa: CASSQGGTGLGTEAFF
clone_size: few; d_call: -; v_call: TRBV6-5; j_call: TRBJ2-5; cdr3_nt: TGTGCCAGCAGTTACCTTGAGGCGGAGAGAAAAGAGACCCAGTACTTC; cdr3_aa: CASSYLEAERKETQYF
clone_size: few; d_call: -; v_call: TRBV30; j_call: TRBJ2-1; cdr3_nt: TGTGCCTGCAAGGACTTGGTGGAGCAGTTCTTC; cdr3_aa: CACKDLVEQFF
clone_size: -; d_call: -; v_call: TRBV27; j_call: TRBJ2-7; cdr3_nt: TGTGCCAGCAGTTTATGGGCAGGCTACGAGCAGTACTTC; cdr3_aa: CASSLWAGYEQYF
clone_size: many; d_call: TRBD1; v_call: TRBV30; j_call: TRBJ2-4; cdr3_nt: TGTGCCTGGAGTGGGGGACAGGGAAACATTCAGTACTTC; cdr3_aa: CAWSGGQGNIQYF
clone_size: few; d_call: -; v_call: TRBV7-3; j_call: TRBJ2-6; cdr3_nt: TGTGCCAGCAGCCCGACAGCTGGGGCCAACGTCCTGACTTTC; cdr3_aa: CASSPTAGANVLTF
clone_size: -; d_call: TRBD2; v_call: TRBV6-5; j_call: TRBJ2-7; cdr3_nt: TGTGCCAGCAGTTACGGGGCTAGCGGGAGCACCTACGAGCAGTACTTC; cdr3_aa: CASSYGASGSTYEQYF
clone_size: -; d_call: TRBD2; v_call: TRBV9; j_call: TRBJ2-1; cdr3_nt: TGTGCCAGCAGCGTAGATGTTAGCGGGGGGGGCAATGAGCAGTTCTTC; cdr3_aa: CASSVDVSGGGNEQFF
clone_size: -; d_call: -; v_call: TRBV7-6; j_call: TRBJ2-7; cdr3_nt: TGTGCCAGCAGCCCGATGGGACTTTCCTACGAGCAGTACTTC; cdr3_aa: CASSPMGLSYEQYF
clone_size: few; d_call: TRBD1; v_call: TRBV7-9; j_call: TRBJ1-1; cdr3_nt: TGTGCCAGCAGCCGACAGGGTCGAATTCCTGAAGCTTTCTTT; cdr3_aa: CASSRQGRIPEAFF
clone_size: few; d_call: -; v_call: TRBV5-1; j_call: TRBJ2-3; cdr3_nt: TGCGCCAGCAGCTTGGTTGCAACTCCGAGCACAGATACGCAGTATTTT; cdr3_aa: CASSLVATPSTDTQYF
clone_size: few; d_call: -; v_call: TRBV7-9; j_call: TRBJ2-7; cdr3_nt: TGTGCCAGCAGCTTTCAGGGTCGGGCCTACGAGCAGTACTTC; cdr3_aa: CASSFQGRAYEQYF
clone_size: -; d_call: -; v_call: TRBV30; j_call: TRBJ2-7; cdr3_nt: TGTGCCTGGAGTGAAATAACAGGGTCCGAGCAGTACTTC; cdr3_aa: CAWSEITGSEQYF
clone_size: few; d_call: TRBD1; v_call: TRBV6-6; j_call: TRBJ1-5; cdr3_nt: TGTGCCAGCAGCTCGGACAGGGGAGGTCAGCCCCAGCATTTT; cdr3_aa: CASSSDRGGQPQHF
clone_size: few; d_call: TRBD2; v_call: TRBV7-2; j_call: TRBJ2-5; cdr3_nt: TGTGCCAGCAGCGCCATAGCGGGGGGAGGGGGAGAGACCCAGTACTTC; cdr3_aa: CASSAIAGGGGETQYF
clone_size: few; d_call: TRBD1; v_call: TRBV7-2; j_call: TRBJ2-1; cdr3_nt: TGTGCCAGCAGCTTTGACAGGGTGGACAGTGAGCAGTTCTTC; cdr3_aa: CASSFDRVDSEQFF
clone_size: few; d_call: TRBD2; v_call: TRBV7-9; j_call: TRBJ2-5; cdr3_nt: TGTGCCAGCAGCTTAGGGTCGGCGGGAGGGGATCAAGAGACCCAGTACTTC; cdr3_aa: CASSLGSAGGDQETQYF
clone_size: few; d_call: -; v_call: TRBV7-9; j_call: TRBJ1-5; cdr3_nt: TGTGCCAGCAGCTTAGGGAGGGGAAATAGCAATCAGCCCCAGCATTTT; cdr3_aa: CASSLGRGNSNQPQHF
clone_size: -; d_call: -; v_call: TRBV7-2; j_call: TRBJ1-2; cdr3_nt: TGTGCCAGCAGCTTAGCCGGGAGGTGGGGAGGCTACACCTTC; cdr3_aa: CASSLAGRWGGYTF
clone_size: few; d_call: -; v_call: TRBV6-5; j_call: TRBJ2-1; cdr3_nt: TGTGCCAGCAGTTACTCGCAGGGTGAGCAGTTCTTC; cdr3_aa: CASSYSQGEQFF
clone_size: -; d_call: -; v_call: TRBV4-2; j_call: TRBJ2-2; cdr3_nt: TGTGCCAGCAGCCAAGGTTTTGGGTCGGGTACCGGGGAGCTGTTTTTT; cdr3_aa: CASSQGFGSGTGELFF
clone_size: -; d_call: -; v_call: TRBV7-6; j_call: TRBJ1-2; cdr3_nt: TGTGCCAGCAGCTTATCCGGGGCTAACTATGGCTACACCTTC; cdr3_aa: CASSLSGANYGYTF
clone_size: many; d_call: -; v_call: TRBV18; j_call: TRBJ2-1; cdr3_nt: TGTGCCAGCTCACTCGCGGGCGATGAGCAGTTCTTC; cdr3_aa: CASSLAGDEQFF
clone_size: -; d_call: TRBD2; v_call: TRBV5-1; j_call: TRBJ2-7; cdr3_nt: TGCGCCAGCAGCTTGGAGCGGGAAGGAGTTGGCGAGCAGTACTTC; cdr3_aa: CASSLEREGVGEQYF
clone_size: -; d_call: TRBD1; v_call: TRBV7-9; j_call: TRBJ2-2; cdr3_nt: TGTGCCAGCAGCTTAGGGACAGGGGGCGACACCGGGGAGCTGTTTTTT; cdr3_aa: CASSLGTGGDTGELFF
clone_size: few; d_call: -; v_call: TRBV7-2; j_call: TRBJ2-3; cdr3_nt: TGTGCCAGCAGATCAGGGGATACGCAGTATTTT; cdr3_aa: CASRSGDTQYF
clone_size: -; d_call: -; v_call: TRBV25-1; j_call: TRBJ1-3; cdr3_nt: TGTGCCAGCAGTGACCCGGGGAGAGAGTGGAACACCATATATTTT; cdr3_aa: CASSDPGREWNTIYF
clone_size: -; d_call: TRBD2; v_call: TRBV9; j_call: TRBJ2-7; cdr3_nt: TGTGCCAGCAGCGTTAGCGGGGGGCCCTACGAGCAGTACTTC; cdr3_aa: CASSVSGGPYEQYF
clone_size: few; d_call: -; v_call: TRBV21-1; j_call: TRBJ2-1; cdr3_nt: TGTGCCAGCAGCAAAGGGCATCGTCGACTAGCGGGACTCGATGAGCAGTTCTTC; cdr3_aa: CASSKGHRRLAGLDEQFF
clone_size: -; d_call: TRBD2; v_call: TRBV7-3; j_call: TRBJ2-1; cdr3_nt: TGTGCCAGCAGTGCCGGGACTAGCAGCGGGTATGAGCAGTTCTTC; cdr3_aa: CASSAGTSSGYEQFF
clone_size: -; d_call: TRBD1; v_call: TRBV5-1; j_call: TRBJ2-7; cdr3_nt: TGCGCCAGCAGCTTGCACGGGACAGGCATCTACGAGCAGTACTTC; cdr3_aa: CASSLHGTGIYEQYF
clone_size: -; d_call: -; v_call: TRBV7-8; j_call: TRBJ1-2; cdr3_nt: TGTGCCAGCAGCTTAGATACCTCTCGGGGCTACACCTTC; cdr3_aa: CASSLDTSRGYTF
clone_size: few; d_call: -; v_call: TRBV2; j_call: TRBJ2-2; cdr3_nt: TGTGCCAGCAGCCTTCCCGGGGAGCTGTTTTTT; cdr3_aa: CASSLPGELFF
clone_size: few; d_call: -; v_call: TRBV21-1; j_call: TRBJ1-5; cdr3_nt: TGTGCCAGCAGCGCAAACGGGGAAAATAGCAATCAGCCCCAGCATTTT; cdr3_aa: CASSANGENSNQPQHF
clone_size: few; d_call: TRBD1; v_call: TRBV6-4; j_call: TRBJ1-2; cdr3_nt: TGTGCCAGCAGTGACGTTACAGGGGGCGATGGCTACACCTTC; cdr3_aa: CASSDVTGGDGYTF
clone_size: -; d_call: -; v_call: TRBV7-3; j_call: TRBJ1-6; cdr3_nt: TGTGCCAGCAGCGCGGACAGCAACAATTCACCCCTCCACTTT; cdr3_aa: CASSADSNNSPLHF
clone_size: -; d_call: -; v_call: TRBV27; j_call: TRBJ2-7; cdr3_nt: TGTGCCAGCAGTCCCGACAGTTGGGGGCTCTACGAGCAGTACTTC; cdr3_aa: CASSPDSWGLYEQYF
clone_size: -; d_call: -; v_call: TRBV5-1; j_call: TRBJ2-7; cdr3_nt: TGCGCCAGCAGCTTGGAGGAGGAGAAGTTGCACTTC; cdr3_aa: CASSLEEEKLHF
clone_size: -; d_call: -; v_call: TRBV28; j_call: TRBJ2-5; cdr3_nt: TGTGCCAGCAGTTTACCGCCTAGGGAGACCCAGTACTTC; cdr3_aa: CASSLPPRETQYF
clone_size: -; d_call: TRBD1; v_call: TRBV7-2; j_call: TRBJ2-2; cdr3_nt: TGTGCCAGCAGCCCACACAGGGGGCCCACCGGGGAGCTGTTTTTT; cdr3_aa: CASSPHRGPTGELFF
clone_size: few; d_call: TRBD2; v_call: TRBV11-2; j_call: TRBJ2-2; cdr3_nt: TGTGCCAGCAGCAGTACCGGGACTAGCGGGAGGCACAACACCGGGGAGCTGTTTTTT; cdr3_aa: CASSSTGTSGRHNTGELFF
clone_size: few; d_call: -; v_call: TRBV18; j_call: TRBJ1-1; cdr3_nt: TGTGCCAGCTCACCTACAGGGCTCATGAACACTGAAGCTTTCTTT; cdr3_aa: CASSPTGLMNTEAFF
clone_size: -; d_call: -; v_call: TRBV30; j_call: TRBJ1-1; cdr3_nt: TGTGCCTGGAGTCCGCACAGGAGTATGAACACTGAAGCTTTCTTT; cdr3_aa: CAWSPHRSMNTEAFF
clone_size: -; d_call: -; v_call: TRBV19; j_call: TRBJ2-3; cdr3_nt: TGTGCCAGTAGTATGGACTACCTCCGGGATACGCAGTATTTT; cdr3_aa: CASSMDYLRDTQYF
clone_size: few; d_call: TRBD1; v_call: TRBV30; j_call: TRBJ1-1; cdr3_nt: TGTGCCTGGAGTGTCCTCCGGACAGGGGGAGCTTTCTTT; cdr3_aa: CAWSVLRTGGAFF
clone_size: few; d_call: TRBD1; v_call: TRBV29-1; j_call: TRBJ2-3; cdr3_nt: TGCAGCCTCGAGGGACAGGGGGCGGGTACGCAGTATTTT; cdr3_aa: CSLEGQGAGTQYF
clone_size: few; d_call: TRBD1; v_call: TRBV5-4; j_call: TRBJ2-3; cdr3_nt: TGTGCCAGCAGCTTGGGACAGGGGAACCCAGATACGCAGTATTTT; cdr3_aa: CASSLGQGNPDTQYF
clone_size: -; d_call: TRBD1; v_call: TRBV7-2; j_call: TRBJ2-1; cdr3_nt: TGTGCCAGCAGCTCAAGACAGGGACCCTACAATGAGCAGTTCTTC; cdr3_aa: CASSSRQGPYNEQFF
clone_size: few; d_call: TRBD2; v_call: TRBV5-1; j_call: TRBJ2-3; cdr3_nt: TGCGCCAGCAGCACCGGACTAGCGGGAGCACGGGATACGCAGTATTTT; cdr3_aa: CASSTGLAGARDTQYF
clone_size: -; d_call: -; v_call: TRBV6-5; j_call: TRBJ2-1; cdr3_nt: TGTGCCAGCTGGACAGATACCCACAATGAGCAGTTCTTC; cdr3_aa: CASWTDTHNEQFF
clone_size: -; d_call: -; v_call: TRBV7-9; j_call: TRBJ2-3; cdr3_nt: TGTGCCAGCAGCTTAGACAGGAAAGCCCTCACAGATACGCAGTATTTT; cdr3_aa: CASSLDRKALTDTQYF
clone_size: -; d_call: -; v_call: TRBV6-1; j_call: TRBJ2-7; cdr3_nt: TGTGCCAGCAGTGAGGGAGTCGGGCCATCCTACGAGCAGTACTTC; cdr3_aa: CASSEGVGPSYEQYF
clone_size: few; d_call: TRBD1; v_call: TRBV2; j_call: TRBJ2-2; cdr3_nt: TGTGCCAGCAGTCTGGAGGGGACAGGGGCGTCCGGGGAGCTGTTTTTT; cdr3_aa: CASSLEGTGASGELFF
clone_size: few; d_call: TRBD2; v_call: TRBV7-8; j_call: TRBJ2-1; cdr3_nt: TGTGCCAGCAGTTTTAGCGGGGGAAGCTACAATGAGCAGTTCTTC; cdr3_aa: CASSFSGGSYNEQFF
clone_size: -; d_call: TRBD2; v_call: TRBV29-1; j_call: TRBJ2-2; cdr3_nt: TGCAGCGCGGGACTAGCGGGGCCCAACACCGGGGAGCTGTTTTTT; cdr3_aa: CSAGLAGPNTGELFF
clone_size: few; d_call: TRBD2; v_call: TRBV5-1; j_call: TRBJ2-1; cdr3_nt: TGCGCCAGCAGCTTGGGGACTAGCGGGGCGAATGAGCAGTTCTTC; cdr3_aa: CASSLGTSGANEQFF
clone_size: few; d_call: TRBD1; v_call: TRBV6-1; j_call: TRBJ2-7; cdr3_nt: TGTGCCAGCAGATCGGGACAGTCTAAGATCTACGAGCAGTACTTC; cdr3_aa: CASRSGQSKIYEQYF